These 18 T cell receptor beta chains originate from one sample sequenced in a study of OX40 agonist ivuxolimab in advanced cancers. The library was obtained by the immunoSEQ multiplex PCR assay. TCRdb provides this immuneACCESS table in a form limited to in-frame rearrangements. Some clones are lacking; in checked studies, under half of them reflect an unresolved V gene, and why the rest are absent is not known. The sample table shows under 70,000 clones, and roughly 90% are seen once. The ten largest clones capture 2% to 2.5% of the sample. Material: CD4+ or CD8+ T cells sorted from blood, obtained in a trial of the OX40 agonist ivuxolimab. The receptors here all came from an adult with an advanced solid tumor such as melanoma, head and neck, liver or kidney cancer.

The rearrangement joins TRBV9 to TRBJ1-1; TRBD1 is a possible D gene (5 bases). The CDR3 has 15 residues. Germline CDR1 is SGDLS and CDR2 is YYNGEE. The V gene lost 0 bases and the J gene lost 4 bases, with 13 bases spanning the gap. CDR3 sequence: CASSVVSVRGTEAFF. Written as DNA, the CDR3 is TGTGCCAGCAGCGTAGTGTCGGTAAGGGGCACTGAAGCTTTCTTT.

The chain couples TRBV9 to TRBJ2-7; 9 bases line up with TRBD1. From germline, CDR1 is SGDLS and CDR2 YYNGEE. Unmatched junction bases numbered 6, after V lost 5 bases and J lost 3 bases. This CDR3 spans 14 amino acids. The CDR3 loop is CASSETGQGYEQYF. CDR3 nucleotides: TGTGCCAGCAGTGAGACGGGACAGGGCTACGAGCAGTACTTC.

V gene TRBV27 combines with J gene TRBJ2-2; possible D gene TRBD1, 6 bases. The germline gives CDR1 MNHEY, CDR2 SMNVEV (reference sequence). The CDR3 length is 14 residues. Trimming shortened V by 6 bases and J by 6 bases, and 14 bases separated the two germline ends. The CDR3 nucleotides read TGTGCCAGCAGGCTAGCAGGGGCGGCCGGGGAGCTGTTTTTT. Protein sequence: CASRLAGAAGELFF.

The chain carries TRBV18 and TRBJ1-2; 10 nucleotides agree with TRBD1. The CDR3 is 18 residues long. Germline values: CDR1 KGHSH, CDR2 LQKENI. J gave up 6 bases and V 3 bases, and 16 bases lay outside the gene matches. The CDR3 here is CASSPSVIPGQGRNGYTF. The CDR3 DNA reads as TGTGCCAGCTCACCCTCGGTCATCCCGGGACAGGGGAGGAATGGCTACACCTTC.

A single count supports this clone. The rearrangement joins TRBV5-5 to TRBJ2-5; D gene ambiguous. The length of the CDR3 is 11 residues. Germline values: CDR1 SGHKS, CDR2 YYEKEE (reference sequence). The V gene lost 7 bases and the J gene lost 2 bases, with 6 bases spanning the gap. This CDR3 is CASRAQETQYF. DNA for the CDR3: TGTGCCAGCCGTGCGCAAGAGACCCAGTACTTC. The variable domain in full, with the rest retrieved from reference TRBV5-5 and TRBJ2-5, is DAGVTQSPTHLIKTRGQQVTLRCSPISGHKSVSWYQQVLGQGPQFIFQYYEKEERGRGNFPDRFSARQFPNYSSELNVNALLLGDSALYLCASRAQETQYFGPGTRLLVL.

Here the CDR3 reads CASSLIEGAVRETQYF. Written as DNA, the CDR3 is TGTGCCAGCAGCTTAATAGAGGGGGCAGTGCGAGAGACCCAGTACTTC. V is TRBV7-2 and J is TRBJ2-5; 7 bases align to TRBD1. This CDR3 is 16 amino acids long. V shed 2 bases and J 4 bases; nucleotides not matched to a gene: 10. Germline CDR1 and CDR2: SGHTA and FQGNSA.

V gene TRBV6-5 combines with J gene TRBJ1-2; 10 nucleotides line up with TRBD1. V was pared by 9 bases and J by 6 bases, with 1 base of the junction left unmatched. Germline CDR1 reads MNHEY; CDR2 reads SVGAGI. The CDR3 loop spans 11 amino acids. The CDR3 sequence is CARGTGDGYTF. The CDR3 DNA reads as TGTGCCAGAGGGACAGGGGATGGCTACACCTTC.

The DNA of the CDR3 is TGTGCCAGCAGTTTCCCTCGACAGGGCACGAACACCGGGGAGCTGTTTTTT. Translating it yields CASSFPRQGTNTGELFF. V is TRBV28 and J is TRBJ2-2, with 7 bases aligning to TRBD1. This CDR3 comprises 17 residues. CDR1 MDHEN and CDR2 SYDVKM come from the germline V gene. V lost 3 bases, J lost 0 bases, and 7 bases stayed unmatched.

The V and J genes are TRBV28 and TRBJ1-3; no definite D call. The CDR3 contains 18 residues. Germline V gene sequence: CDR1 MDHEN, CDR2 SYDVKM. Trimming left V 5 bases short and J 6 bases short, with 26 bases between. CDR3 nucleotides: TGTGCCAGCAGTCCCCCGGAAGGGTCCTTAAAACTTGAAAACACCATATATTTT. It yields the protein CASSPPEGSLKLENTIYF.

This chain links TRBV7-9 with TRBJ2-7, with 7 bases aligning to TRBD2. The junction had 10 bases not matched to a gene; V was cut back by 6 bases and J by 2 bases. The length of the CDR3 is 15 residues. In germline, CDR1 is SEHNR, CDR2 FQNEAQ (reference sequence). The CDR3 DNA sequence: TGTGCCAGCAGTGGAGAGCCCGGGACTACCTACGAGCAGTACTTC. Its protein product is CASSGEPGTTYEQYF.

The rearrangement joins TRBV10-1 to TRBJ2-1; 9 bases map to TRBD2. The CDR3 is 17 amino acids. Germline loops: CDR1 WNHNN, CDR2 SYGVQD (reference sequence). The J segment lost 0 bases and the V segment lost 4 bases, leaving 7 bases of the junction unmatched. DNA for the CDR3: TGCGCCAGCAGTGTGAGCGGGGGGCCCCGCTCCTACAATGAGCAGTTCTTC. Amino acid sequence: CASSVSGGPRSYNEQFF.

The chain has TRBV15 and TRBJ2-7; 7 bases align to TRBD2. Germline-derived CDR1 and CDR2 are LNHNV and YYDKDF (reference sequence). V was clipped by 3 bases and J by 2 bases; unmatched bases: 4. The CDR3 runs to 14 residues. The CDR3, as DNA: TGTGCCACCAGCAGTGGGGGGGGAACCTACGAGCAGTACTTC. It encodes CATSSGGGTYEQYF.

V is TRBV2 and J is TRBJ1-2; 9 bases fit TRBD1. V trimming: 11 bases; J trimming: 7 bases; junction bases outside the gene matches: 20. This CDR3 comprises 16 residues. Germline V gene data show CDR1 as SNHLY and CDR2 as FYNNEI. The CDR3 here is CASDAGQGVGFIGYTF. CDR3 DNA: TGTGCCTCAGATGCGGGACAGGGAGTCGGGTTTATTGGCTACACCTTC.

CDR3 nucleotide sequence: TGTGCCGCGGGCACAGATACGCAGTATTTT. This gives the protein CAAGTDTQYF. The rearrangement links TRBV6-5 to TRBJ2-3, with D unresolved. V lost 11 bases, J lost 1 base, and 4 bases lay in between. Germline V gene sequence: CDR1 MNHEY, CDR2 SVGAGI. This CDR3 contains 10 residues.

Only one count was recorded for this clone. The chain uses TRBV28 and TRBJ1-1, with D tentatively TRBD1 (6 bases). Trimming shortened V by 6 bases and J by 5 bases, and 16 bases separated the two germline ends. Germline values: CDR1 MDHEN, CDR2 SYDVKM. The CDR3 runs to 14 residues. CDR3 sequence reads: CASSQGGLETEAFF. The CDR3 DNA is TGTGCCAGCAGCCAAGGGGGATTGGAGACTGAAGCTTTCTTT.

V usage is TRBV18 and J usage is TRBJ2-7, with D possibly being TRBD1 or TRBD2 (5 bases each). The CDR3 is made up of 14 amino acids. The ends were cut back, 5 bases at V and 3 bases at J, with 14 bases in the middle. Germline V gene lookup returns CDR1 KGHSH and CDR2 LQKENI. Here the CDR3 DNA reads TGTGCCAGCTCATCCGGGACCGCTTTCTACGAGCAGTACTTC. Amino acid sequence: CASSSGTAFYEQYF. Full variable domain (missing parts from reference TRBV18 and TRBJ2-7): NAGVMQNPRHLVRRRGQEARLRCSPMKGHSHVYWYRQLPEEGLKFMVYLQKENIIDESGMPKERFSAEFPKEGPSILRIQQVVRGDSAAYFCASSSGTAFYEQYFGPGTRLTVT.

The chain carries TRBV5-1 and TRBJ2-1, with D perhaps matching TRBD1 (6 bases). Trimming left V 0 bases short and J 9 bases short, with 7 bases between. This CDR3 is built from 12 residues. The V gene's germline CDR1 is SGHRS and CDR2 YFSETQ. The CDR3 DNA follows: TGCGCCAGCAGCTTGGAACAGGGTGAGCAGTTCTTC. It specifies CASSLEQGEQFF.

V gene TRBV18 combines with J gene TRBJ2-5; 7 nucleotides line up with TRBD1. Germline CDR1 is KGHSH and CDR2 is LQKENI. J gave up 2 bases and V 3 bases, and 12 bases lay outside the gene matches. The CDR3 loop spans 17 amino acids. The DNA of the CDR3 is TGTGCCAGCTCACCCCGAAGAGCTGGGACAGAACAAGAGACCCAGTACTTC. Translated: CASSPRRAGTEQETQYF.